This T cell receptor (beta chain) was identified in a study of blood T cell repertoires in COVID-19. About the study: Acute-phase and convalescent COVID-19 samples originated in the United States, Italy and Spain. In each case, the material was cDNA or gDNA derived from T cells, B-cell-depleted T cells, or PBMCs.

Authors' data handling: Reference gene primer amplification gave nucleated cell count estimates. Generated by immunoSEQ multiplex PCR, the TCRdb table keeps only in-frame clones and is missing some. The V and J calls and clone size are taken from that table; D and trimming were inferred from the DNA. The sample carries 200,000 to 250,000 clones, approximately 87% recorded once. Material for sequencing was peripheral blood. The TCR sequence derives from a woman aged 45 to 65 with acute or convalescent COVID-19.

CDR3: CASSDGTGGSPLHF. The DNA for the CDR3 is TGTGCCAGCAGTGACGGGACAGGGGGTTCACCCCTCCACTTT. The chain links TRBV6-4 to TRBJ1-6; 11 bases fit TRBD1. The CDR3 sequence is 14 residues long. The V segment lost 2 bases and the J segment 9 bases; nucleotides outside the gene matches: 0. The germline V gene encodes CDR1 MRHNA and CDR2 SNTAGT.